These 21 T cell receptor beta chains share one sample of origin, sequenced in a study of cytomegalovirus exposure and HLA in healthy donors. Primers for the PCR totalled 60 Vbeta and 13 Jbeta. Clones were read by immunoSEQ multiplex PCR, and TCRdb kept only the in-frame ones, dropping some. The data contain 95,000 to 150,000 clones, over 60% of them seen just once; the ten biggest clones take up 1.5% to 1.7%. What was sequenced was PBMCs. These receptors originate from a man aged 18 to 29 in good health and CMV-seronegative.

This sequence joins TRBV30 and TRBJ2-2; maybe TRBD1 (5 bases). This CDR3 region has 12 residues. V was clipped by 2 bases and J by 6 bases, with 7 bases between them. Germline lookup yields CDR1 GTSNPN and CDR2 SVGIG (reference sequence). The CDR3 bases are TGTGCCTGGAGTAGGGGTGCCGGGGAGCTGTTTTTT. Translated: CAWSRGAGELFF.

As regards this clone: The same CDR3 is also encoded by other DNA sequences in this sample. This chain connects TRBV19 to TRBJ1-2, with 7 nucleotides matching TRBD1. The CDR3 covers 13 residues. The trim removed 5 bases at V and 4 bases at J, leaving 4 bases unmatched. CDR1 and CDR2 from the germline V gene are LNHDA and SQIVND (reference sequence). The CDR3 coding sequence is TGTGCCAGTAGTGGCGGGACAGCCTATGGCTACACCTTC. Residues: CASSGGTAYGYTF.

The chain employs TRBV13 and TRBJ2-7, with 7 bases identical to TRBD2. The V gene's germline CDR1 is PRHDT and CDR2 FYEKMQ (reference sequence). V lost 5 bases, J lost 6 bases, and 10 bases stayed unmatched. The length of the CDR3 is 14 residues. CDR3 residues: CASSPGGGLREQYF. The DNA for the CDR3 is TGTGCCAGCAGCCCGGGGGGAGGTCTTCGCGAGCAGTACTTC. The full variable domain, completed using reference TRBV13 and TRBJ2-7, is AAGVIQSPRHLIKEKRETATLKCYPIPRHDTVYWYQQGPGQDPQFLISFYEKMQSDKGSIPDRFSAQQFSDYHSELNMSSLELGDSALYFCASSPGGGLREQYFGPGTRLTVT.

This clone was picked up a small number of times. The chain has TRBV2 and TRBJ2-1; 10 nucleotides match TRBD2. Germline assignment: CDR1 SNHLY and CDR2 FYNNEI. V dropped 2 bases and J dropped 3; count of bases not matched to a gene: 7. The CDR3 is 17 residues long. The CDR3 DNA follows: TGTGCCAGCAGTGAATGGACGGGACTAGCGAGCTACAATGAGCAGTTCTTC. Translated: CASSEWTGLASYNEQFF.

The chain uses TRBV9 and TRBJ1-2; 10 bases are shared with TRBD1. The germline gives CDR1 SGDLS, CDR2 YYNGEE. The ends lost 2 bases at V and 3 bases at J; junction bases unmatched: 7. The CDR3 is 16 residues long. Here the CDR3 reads CASSVFDRGLDYGYTF. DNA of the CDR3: TGTGCCAGCAGCGTCTTTGACAGGGGGCTGGACTATGGCTACACCTTC.

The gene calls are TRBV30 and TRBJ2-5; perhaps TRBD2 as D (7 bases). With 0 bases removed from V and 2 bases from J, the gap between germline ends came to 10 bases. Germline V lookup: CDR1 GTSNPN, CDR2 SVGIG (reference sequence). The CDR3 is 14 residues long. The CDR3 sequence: CAWSVGGGQETQYF. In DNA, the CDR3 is TGTGCCTGGAGTGTAGGGGGGGGACAAGAGACCCAGTACTTC.

The CDR3 spells CASSVGASVNSYEQYF. The CDR3 DNA follows: TGTGCCAGCAGCGTAGGGGCTAGCGTCAACTCCTACGAGCAGTACTTC. The V and J genes are TRBV9 and TRBJ2-7, with D maybe TRBD2 (6 bases). The CDR3 has 16 amino acids. Trimming shortened V by 0 bases and J by 0 bases, and 13 bases separated the two germline ends. Germline CDR1 is SGDLS and CDR2 is YYNGEE.

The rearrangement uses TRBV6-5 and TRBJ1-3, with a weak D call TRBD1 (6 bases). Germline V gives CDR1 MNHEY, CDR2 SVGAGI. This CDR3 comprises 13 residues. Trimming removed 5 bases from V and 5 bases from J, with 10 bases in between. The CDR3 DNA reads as TGTGCCAGCAGTGGGCAGGGGCGAAACACCATATATTTT. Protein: CASSGQGRNTIYF.

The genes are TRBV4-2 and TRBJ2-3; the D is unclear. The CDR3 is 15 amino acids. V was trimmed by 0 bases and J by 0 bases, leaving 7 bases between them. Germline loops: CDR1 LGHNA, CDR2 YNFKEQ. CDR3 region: CASSQESRSTDTQYF. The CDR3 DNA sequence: TGTGCCAGCAGCCAAGAGTCTAGGAGCACAGATACGCAGTATTTT.

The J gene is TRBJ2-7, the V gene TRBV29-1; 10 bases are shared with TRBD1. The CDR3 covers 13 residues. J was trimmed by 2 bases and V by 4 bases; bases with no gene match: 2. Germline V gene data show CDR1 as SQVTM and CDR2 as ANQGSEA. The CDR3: CSVGDRGPYEQYF. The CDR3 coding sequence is TGCAGCGTTGGGGACAGGGGCCCCTACGAGCAGTACTTC.

CDR3 sequence reads: CASIDRVIYGYTF. In nucleotides, the CDR3 is TGTGCCAGCATCGACAGGGTAATCTATGGCTACACCTTC. This rearrangement joins TRBV2 to TRBJ1-2; 7 bases fit TRBD1. Germline assignment: CDR1 SNHLY and CDR2 FYNNEI. V shed 7 bases, J shed 4 bases, and the junction held 6 bases outside the gene matches. This CDR3 spans 13 amino acids. The full variable domain, with the rest looked up from reference TRBV2 and TRBJ1-2, is EPEVTQTPSHQVTQMGQEVILRCVPISNHLYFYWYRQILGQKVEFLVSFYNNEISEKSEIFDDQFSVERPDGSNFTLKIRSTKLEDSAMYFCASIDRVIYGYTFGSGTRLTVV.

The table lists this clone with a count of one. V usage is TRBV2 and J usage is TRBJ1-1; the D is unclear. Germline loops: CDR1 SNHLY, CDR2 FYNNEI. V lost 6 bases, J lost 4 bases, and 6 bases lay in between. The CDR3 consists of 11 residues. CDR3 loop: CASRGGTEAFF. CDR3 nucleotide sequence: TGTGCCAGCAGGGGAGGCACTGAAGCTTTCTTT.

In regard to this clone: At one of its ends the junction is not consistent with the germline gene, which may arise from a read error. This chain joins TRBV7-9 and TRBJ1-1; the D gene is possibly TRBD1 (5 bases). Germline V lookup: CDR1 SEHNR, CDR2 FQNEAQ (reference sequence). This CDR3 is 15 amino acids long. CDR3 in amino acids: CSSSSNHGGRSEAFF. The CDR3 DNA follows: TGTTCCAGCAGCTCCAATCACGGGGGACGGTCTGAAGCTTTCTTT.

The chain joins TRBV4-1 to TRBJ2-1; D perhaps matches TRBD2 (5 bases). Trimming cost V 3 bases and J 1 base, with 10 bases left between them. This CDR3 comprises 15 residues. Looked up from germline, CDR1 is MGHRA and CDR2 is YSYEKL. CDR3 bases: TGCGCCAGCAGCCAGGAACTAGGTTCCTACAATGAGCAGTTCTTC. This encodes CASSQELGSYNEQFF.

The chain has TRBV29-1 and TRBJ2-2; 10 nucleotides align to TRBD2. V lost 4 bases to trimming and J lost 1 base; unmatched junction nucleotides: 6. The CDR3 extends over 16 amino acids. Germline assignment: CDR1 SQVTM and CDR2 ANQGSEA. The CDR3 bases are TGCAGCGTTGGGGCTTTAGCGGGGGGGAACACCGGGGAGCTGTTTTTT. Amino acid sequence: CSVGALAGGNTGELFF.

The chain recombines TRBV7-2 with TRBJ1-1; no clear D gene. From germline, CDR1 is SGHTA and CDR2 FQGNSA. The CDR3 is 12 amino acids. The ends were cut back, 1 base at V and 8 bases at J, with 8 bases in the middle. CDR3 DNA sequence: TGTGCCAGCAGCTTAGTTACAGTGGAAGCTTTCTTT. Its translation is CASSLVTVEAFF. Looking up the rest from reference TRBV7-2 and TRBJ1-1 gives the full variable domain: GAGVSQSPSNKVTEKGKDVELRCDPISGHTALYWYRQSLGQGLEFLIYFQGNSAPDKSGLPSDRFSAERTGGSVSTLTIQRTQQEDSAVYLCASSLVTVEAFFGQGTRLTVV.

The CDR3: CASSQDTSREDVLTF. The CDR3 nucleotides read TGCGCCAGCAGCCAAGATACCTCCAGGGAGGACGTCCTGACTTTC. The chain employs TRBV4-3 and TRBJ2-6; weak D call: TRBD2 (6 bases). CDR1 is LGHNA, CDR2 YSLEER, per germline. The CDR3 extends over 15 amino acids. The V end lost 0 bases, the J end lost 11 bases, and 14 bases lay between the germline ends.

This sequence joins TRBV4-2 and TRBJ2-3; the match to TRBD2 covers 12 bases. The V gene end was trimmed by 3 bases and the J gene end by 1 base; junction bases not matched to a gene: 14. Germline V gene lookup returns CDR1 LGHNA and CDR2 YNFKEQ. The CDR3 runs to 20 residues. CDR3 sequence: CASSHLGRTSGTMGTDTQYF. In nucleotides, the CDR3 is TGTGCCAGCAGCCACTTGGGAAGGACTAGCGGGACGATGGGCACAGATACGCAGTATTTT.

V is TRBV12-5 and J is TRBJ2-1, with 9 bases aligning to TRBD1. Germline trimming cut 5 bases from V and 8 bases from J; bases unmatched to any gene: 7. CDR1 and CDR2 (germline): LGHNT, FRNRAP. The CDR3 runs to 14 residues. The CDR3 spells CASGPGQGSYEQFF. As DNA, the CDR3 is TGTGCTAGTGGTCCGGGACAGGGCTCGTATGAGCAGTTCTTC.

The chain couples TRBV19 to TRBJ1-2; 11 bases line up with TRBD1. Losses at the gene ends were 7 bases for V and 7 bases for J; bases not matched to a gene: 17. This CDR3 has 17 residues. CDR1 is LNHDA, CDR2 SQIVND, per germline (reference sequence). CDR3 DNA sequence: TGTGCCAGTAAAAAATGGACAGGGGGCGAGAGGGTCGGTGGCTACACCTTC. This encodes CASKKWTGGERVGGYTF.

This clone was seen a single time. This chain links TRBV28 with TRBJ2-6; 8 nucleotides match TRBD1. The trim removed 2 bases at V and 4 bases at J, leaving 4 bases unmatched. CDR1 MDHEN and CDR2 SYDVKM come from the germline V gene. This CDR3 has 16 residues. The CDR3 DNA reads TGTGCCAGCAGTTTACGACAGGGGATCGGGGCCAACGTCCTGACTTTC. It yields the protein CASSLRQGIGANVLTF.